This T cell receptor beta chain comes out of a study of shared clonotypes between healthy human individuals (TCRdb year 2020). The study in broad terms: The cohort comprised a couple of women and a few men aged 18 to 49 years. The study deeply sequenced blood TCR repertoires of five healthy adults to estimate repertoire size and the extent of clonotype sharing between individuals. To increase sequencing depth and limit assay-specific biases, TCR repertoire library preparation and sequencing were carried out by different laboratories using diverse techniques. Per donor, leukapheresis produced somewhere between about 0.94 and 9 billion PBMCs.

Paper-wide results and their limitations: Sampling was restricted to blood, and TCR repertoires in tissues likely differ from the TCR repertoires found in blood. Pairwise subsampling led to the expectation that sequencing depth would affect the degree of clonotype sharing among donors. Because the study included a small number of donors, the genetic and exposure-history diversity represented was limited.

The donors were healthy, HIV-negative adults who had no recently reported acute infections or vaccinations. Only Caucasian adults living in Nashville, Tennessee, USA were represented among the donors. In the unsorted samples, 85 million to 100 million PBMCs were counted, and genomic DNA was extracted using the QIAamp DNA Blood Mini kit. Blood was obtained by leukapheresis, after which PBMCs were separated by Ficoll-Histopaque density gradient centrifugation and cryopreserved in liquid nitrogen vapor phase. Details on this clone: It has no known antigen specificity. No base quality information exists; no much larger clone differs at one position.

Using the deep immunoSEQ assay, TCR CDR3 regions were amplified from genomic DNA by multiplex PCR. Extracted genomic DNA from each cell subset was spread evenly across all wells of several immunoSEQ 96-well plates, with each plate serving as a replicate. For unsorted PBMC, approximately 310 ng genomic DNA, equal to around 30,000 T cell genomes, was loaded into each replicate PCR. Genomic DNA from unsorted PBMC was sequenced over ten immunoSEQ deep assay plates. Purified libraries were measured with a Qubit 3.0 fluorometer, size-checked on a Bioanalyzer 2100, and measured again with the KAPA Library Quantification kit. Each immunoSEQ 96-well plate was sequenced on its own single-read 150-cycle Illumina NextSeq 550 flow cell. The authors' pipeline ran thus. Because only junctional sequences without quality scores were contained in the immunoSEQ output, filtering matching that applied to full-length reads could not be performed. To assign V/J genes and CDR3, sequences were annotated against IMGT germline references using PyIR, a Python wrapper for IgBLAST v1.9. Reads were removed for weak V/J assignments (E-value above 1e-6), missing CDR3, stop codons, out-of-frame junctions, or ambiguous translated residues. V3J clonotypes were defined as sequences sharing the same inferred V gene, J gene, and CDR3 amino acid sequence. Percentage overlap between repertoires was calculated by dividing the number of shared unique clonotypes by the size of the smaller repertoire. Three approaches were used to assess repertoire richness: RTK rarefaction, the Chao1 estimator, and Recon v2.1 estimates of unobserved clonotypes. This immuneACCESS table, as held by TCRdb, lists in-frame sequences with V and J called but not all clones. Of the missing ones, under half trace to an unresolved V gene in checked studies; the others have no known cause. V and J calls plus clone size are reproduced from that table; the DNA served to infer D and trimming. The sample table records about half a million clones; 75% to 85% of these occur just once. The ten most abundant clones make up approximately 13% of the sample.

The trim is 2 bases for V and 5 bases for J, with a gap of 7 bases between the germline ends. Including cysteine and phenylalanine, the CDR3 has 13 amino acids. Only the CDR3 region is kept as DNA, spanning 39 bases read in frame from base 1. Looking up the germline V gene (reference sequence) yields CDR1 MNHEY and CDR2 SMNVEV. The sequence came from a woman in her thirties or forties in good health. Some clones in this sample may be carry-over from other donors' samples. The chain joins TRBV27 to TRBJ2-1; no confident D gene assignment can be made. Sequencing was carried out using PBMCs. Here is the DNA: TGTGCCAGCAGTTTAGGGCCCGACAATGAGCAGTTCTTC. Its product reads: CASSLGPDNEQFF.